The clone carrying this T cell receptor (beta chain) was picked up one time. Authors' methods: Estimation of nucleated cell counts was performed using reference gene primer amplification. Sequencing used immunoSEQ multiplex PCR; TCRdb keeps in-frame clones, though not all of them. V, J and clone size reflect that table, while D and trimming were determined from the DNA. The sample shows some 38,000 clones, roughly 70% of them seen only once. These data are taken from a study of blood T cell repertoires in COVID-19. Background on the study: PBMCs, B-cell-depleted T cells, or T cells were the source of the cDNA or gDNA that made up the material.

The CDR3 is made up of 14 amino acids. Trimming removed 6 bases from V and 8 bases from J; junction bases left unmatched: 5. Germline CDR1 and CDR2: SGHAT and FQNNGV. Seattle's enrolled individuals joined amid active infection and were then monitored longitudinally. The gene calls are TRBV11-2 and TRBJ2-1; 12 bases agree with TRBD2. Material: peripheral blood. This clonotype originated in a man in his 70s with COVID-19, enrolled during active disease. CDR3 nucleotides: TGTGCCAGCAGATCTGGACTAGCGGGGTATGAGCAGTTCTTC. Amino acids: CASRSGLAGYEQFF.